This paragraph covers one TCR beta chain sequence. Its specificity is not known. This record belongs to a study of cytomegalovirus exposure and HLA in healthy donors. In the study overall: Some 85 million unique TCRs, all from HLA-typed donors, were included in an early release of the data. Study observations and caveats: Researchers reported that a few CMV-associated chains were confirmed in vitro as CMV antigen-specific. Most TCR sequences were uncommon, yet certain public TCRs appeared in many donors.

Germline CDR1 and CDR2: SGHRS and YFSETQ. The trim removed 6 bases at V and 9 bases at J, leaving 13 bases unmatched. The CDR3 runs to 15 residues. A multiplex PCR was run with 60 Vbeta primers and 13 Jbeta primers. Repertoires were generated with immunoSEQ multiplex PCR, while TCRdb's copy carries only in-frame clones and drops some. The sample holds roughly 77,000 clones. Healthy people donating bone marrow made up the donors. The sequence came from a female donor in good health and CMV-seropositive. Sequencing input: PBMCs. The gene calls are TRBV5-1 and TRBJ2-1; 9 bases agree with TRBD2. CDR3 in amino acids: CASTLRGGGDGEQFF. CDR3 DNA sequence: TGCGCCAGCACACTCCGCGGGGGGGGAGACGGTGAGCAGTTCTTC.